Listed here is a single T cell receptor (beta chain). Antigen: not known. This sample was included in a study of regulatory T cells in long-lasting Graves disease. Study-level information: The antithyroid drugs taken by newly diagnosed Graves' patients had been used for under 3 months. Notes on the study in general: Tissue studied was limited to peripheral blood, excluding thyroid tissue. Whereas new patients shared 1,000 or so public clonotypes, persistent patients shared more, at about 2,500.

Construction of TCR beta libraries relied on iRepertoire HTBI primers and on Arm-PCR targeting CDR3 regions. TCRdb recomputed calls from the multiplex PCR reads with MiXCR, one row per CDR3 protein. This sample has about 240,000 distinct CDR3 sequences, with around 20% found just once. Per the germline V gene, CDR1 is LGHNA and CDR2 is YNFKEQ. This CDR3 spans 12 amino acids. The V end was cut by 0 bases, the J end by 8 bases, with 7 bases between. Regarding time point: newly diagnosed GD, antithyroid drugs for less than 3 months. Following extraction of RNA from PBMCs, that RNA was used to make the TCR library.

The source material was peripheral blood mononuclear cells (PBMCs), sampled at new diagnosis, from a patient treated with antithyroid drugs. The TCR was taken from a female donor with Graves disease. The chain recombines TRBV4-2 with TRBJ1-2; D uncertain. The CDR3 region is CASSQDRLGYTF. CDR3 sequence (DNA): TGTGCCAGCAGCCAAGATAGGTTGGGCTACACCTTC.